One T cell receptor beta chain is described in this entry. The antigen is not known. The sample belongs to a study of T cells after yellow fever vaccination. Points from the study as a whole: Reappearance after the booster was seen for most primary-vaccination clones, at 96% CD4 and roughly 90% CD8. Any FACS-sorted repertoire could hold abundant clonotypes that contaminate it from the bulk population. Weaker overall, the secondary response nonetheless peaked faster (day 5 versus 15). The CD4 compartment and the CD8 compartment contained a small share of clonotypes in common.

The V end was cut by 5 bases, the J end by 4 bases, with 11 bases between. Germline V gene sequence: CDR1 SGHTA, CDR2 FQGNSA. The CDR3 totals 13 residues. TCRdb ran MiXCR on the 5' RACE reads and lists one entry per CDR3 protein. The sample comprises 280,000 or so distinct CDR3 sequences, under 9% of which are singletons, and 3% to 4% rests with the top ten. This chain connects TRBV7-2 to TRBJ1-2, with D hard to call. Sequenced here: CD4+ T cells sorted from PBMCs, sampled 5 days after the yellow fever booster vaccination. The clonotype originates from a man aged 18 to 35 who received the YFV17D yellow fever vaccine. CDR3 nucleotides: TGTGCCAGCAGCCCATCCGGGAGCTATGGCTACACCTTC. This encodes CASSPSGSYGYTF.